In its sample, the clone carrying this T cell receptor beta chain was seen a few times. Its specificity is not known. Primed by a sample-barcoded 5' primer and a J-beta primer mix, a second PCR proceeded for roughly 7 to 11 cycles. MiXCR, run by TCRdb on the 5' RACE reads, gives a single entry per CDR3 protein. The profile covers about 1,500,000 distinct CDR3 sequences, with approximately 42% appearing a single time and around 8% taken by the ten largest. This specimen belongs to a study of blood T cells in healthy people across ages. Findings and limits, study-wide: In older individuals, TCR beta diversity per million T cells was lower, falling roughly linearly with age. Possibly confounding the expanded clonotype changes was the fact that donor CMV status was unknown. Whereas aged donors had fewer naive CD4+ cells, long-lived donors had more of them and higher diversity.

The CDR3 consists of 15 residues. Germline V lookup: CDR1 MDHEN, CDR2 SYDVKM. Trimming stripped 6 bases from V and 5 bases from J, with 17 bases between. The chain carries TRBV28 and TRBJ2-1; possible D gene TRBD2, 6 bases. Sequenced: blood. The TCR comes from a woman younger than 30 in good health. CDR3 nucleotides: TGTGCCAGCAGGGTTTGGGGGGTGGTGAACAATGAGCAGTTCTTC. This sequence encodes CASRVWGVVNNEQFF.